This paragraph reports one TCR beta chain. Its specificity is unknown. The data originate from a study of type 1 and type 2 diabetes patients. Genomic DNA was the PCR template. Amplification of the beta chain CDR3 used 30 forward and 13 reverse multiplex primers. TCRdb reprocessed the multiplex PCR reads with MiXCR, giving one entry per CDR3 protein. This table holds fewer than 300,000 distinct CDR3 sequences, 45% to 60% found once. The length of the CDR3 is 17 residues. The V gene lost 0 bases and the J gene lost 5 bases, with 20 bases spanning the gap. The germline CDR1 and CDR2 sequences are SGHKS and YYEKEE (reference sequence). Standard classification criteria confirmed type 1 or type 2 diabetes in all patients. Anyone with other autoimmune disease or infection in the prior four weeks was excluded. Findings of the study overall: Type 2 diabetes repertoires were more diverse than type 1 diabetes repertoires.

The clonotype comes from a man younger than 35 with type 2 diabetes. Input material: peripheral blood mononuclear cells (PBMCs). This chain uses TRBV5-5 with TRBJ1-2; TRBD1 is a possible D gene (6 bases). The CDR3 DNA follows: TGTGCCAGCAGCTTGGGAGGAGGGGTGGACAGACAGTATGGCTACACCTTC. Translation gives CASSLGGGVDRQYGYTF. Together with reference TRBV5-5 and TRBJ1-2, the CDR3 gives the full variable domain: DAGVTQSPTHLIKTRGQQVTLRCSPISGHKSVSWYQQVLGQGPQFIFQYYEKEERGRGNFPDRFSARQFPNYSSELNVNALLLGDSALYLCASSLGGGVDRQYGYTFGSGTRLTVV.